What follows are 17 T cell receptor beta chains derived from one specimen sequenced in a study of monozygotic twins with inflammatory bowel disease. For each CDR3 protein, TCRdb gives one entry from its re-call of the 5' RACE reads, without DNA. Recorded for this sample: approximately 330,000 distinct CDR3 sequences. Sequences were obtained from blood. These receptors all come from a human donor with ulcerative colitis or Crohn's disease, or a healthy co-twin of an affected twin (not recorded which).

The gene calls are TRBV5-1 and TRBJ2-7; TCRdb outputs TRBD2, but without DNA this stays unchecked. The CDR3 is 16 residues long. The V gene's germline CDR1 is SGHRS and CDR2 YFSETQ. This CDR3 reads CASSLDSRSGDYEQYF.

CDR3 sequence: CASSQDPQGGSNQPQHF. This chain uses TRBV4-3 with TRBJ1-5; TCRdb's D call of TRBD1 is untestable without DNA. Germline V CDR1 and CDR2: LGHNA, YSLEER. The CDR3 has 17 residues.

J is TRBJ2-1 and V is TRBV28; the TCRdb call, TRBD1, lacks DNA for checking. There are 11 residues in the CDR3. Germline CDR1 and CDR2: MDHEN and SYDVKM. CDR3 in amino acids: CASNRRDQLFF.

The chain recombines TRBV5-5 with TRBJ2-7; TCRdb names TRBD1, which stays unverified in the absence of DNA. The CDR3 is 14 amino acids. Per germline, CDR1 SGHKS and CDR2 YYEKEE (reference sequence). This CDR3 is CASSLETAFYEQYF.

This chain joins TRBV9 and TRBJ1-1. Germline CDR1 and CDR2: SGDLS and YYNGEE. The CDR3 is 13 residues long. CDR3 region: CASSVGRHTEAFF.

CDR3 in amino acids: CASSFTASHNSPLHF. V is TRBV27 and J is TRBJ1-6. Germline CDR1 is MNHEY and CDR2 is SMNVEV (reference sequence). The CDR3 spans 15 residues.

The genes are TRBV5-1 and TRBJ2-5; TCRdb designates TRBD1, a call that cannot be tested without DNA. The V gene's germline CDR1 is SGHRS and CDR2 YFSETQ. The CDR3 is 15 amino acids. The CDR3 region is CASSGLRAAQETQYF.

This chain connects TRBV5-1 to TRBJ2-5; the D gene TCRdb calls, TRBD2, cannot be checked with no DNA. Per the germline V gene, CDR1 is SGHRS and CDR2 is YFSETQ. There are 16 residues in the CDR3. CDR3 in amino acids: CASSGNLAGGMETQYF.

This chain connects TRBV5-4 to TRBJ2-7; TCRdb calls TRBD1, which cannot be checked without DNA. CDR1 is SGHNT, CDR2 YYREEE, per germline (reference sequence). The CDR3 contains 16 residues. CDR3: CASSGQGGRLGNEQYF. Full variable domain (rest looked up from reference TRBV5-4 and TRBJ2-7): ETGVTQSPTHLIKTRGQQVTLRCSSQSGHNTVSWYQQALGQGPQFIFQYYREEENGRGNFPPRFSGLQFPNYSSELNVNALELDDSALYLCASSGQGGRLGNEQYFGPGTRLTVT.

The CDR3 loop is CAWSNRDNSPLHF. The V call is TRBV30, the J call TRBJ1-6; with no DNA, the TCRdb D assignment of TRBD1 cannot be verified. The CDR3 totals 13 residues. Germline V gene lookup returns CDR1 GTSNPN and CDR2 SVGIG (reference sequence). Filled out from reference TRBV30 and TRBJ1-6, the complete variable domain reads SQTIHQWPATLVQPVGSPLSLECTVEGTSNPNLYWYRQAAGRGLQLLFYSVGIGQISSEVPQNLSASRPQDRQFILSSKKLLLSDSGFYLCAWSNRDNSPLHFGNGTRLTVT.

This rearrangement joins TRBV29-1 to TRBJ2-7; TCRdb's D call, TRBD2, is unchecked because there is no DNA. The CDR3 covers 12 residues. Germline V gives CDR1 SQVTM, CDR2 ANQGSEA. This chain's CDR3 is CSALAGAYEQYF.

This chain joins TRBV5-4 and TRBJ2-3. Germline CDR1 and CDR2: SGHNT and YYREEE (reference sequence). The CDR3 spans 15 residues. The CDR3 is CASSLKVGSTDTQYF.

The chain combines TRBV27 with TRBJ1-1; the D gene TCRdb calls, TRBD1, cannot be checked with no DNA. Germline-derived CDR1 and CDR2 are MNHEY and SMNVEV (reference sequence). The length of the CDR3 is 14 residues. The CDR3 spells CASRFRGGDTEAFF.

The CDR3 protein is CASNPPGLGYTQYF. The chain has TRBV6-2 or TRBV6-3 and TRBJ2-3; the D gene TCRdb calls, TRBD2, cannot be checked with no DNA. Germline CDR1 reads MNHEY; CDR2 reads SVGEGT. The CDR3 runs to 14 residues.

The V and J genes are TRBV5-5 and TRBJ2-3. From germline, CDR1 is SGHKS and CDR2 YYEKEE (reference sequence). The CDR3 is 15 amino acids. The CDR3 reads CASSLSGQRTDTQYF.

V is TRBV6-5 and J is TRBJ2-5. CDR3 length: 16 amino acids. CDR1 and CDR2 (germline): MNHEY, SVGAGI. The CDR3 protein is CASSYSSWYGEETQYF.

This chain links TRBV7-2 with TRBJ1-4. This CDR3 is 15 amino acids long. Germline CDR1 reads SGHTA; CDR2 reads FQGNSA. The CDR3 here is CASSPDGRTNEKLFF.